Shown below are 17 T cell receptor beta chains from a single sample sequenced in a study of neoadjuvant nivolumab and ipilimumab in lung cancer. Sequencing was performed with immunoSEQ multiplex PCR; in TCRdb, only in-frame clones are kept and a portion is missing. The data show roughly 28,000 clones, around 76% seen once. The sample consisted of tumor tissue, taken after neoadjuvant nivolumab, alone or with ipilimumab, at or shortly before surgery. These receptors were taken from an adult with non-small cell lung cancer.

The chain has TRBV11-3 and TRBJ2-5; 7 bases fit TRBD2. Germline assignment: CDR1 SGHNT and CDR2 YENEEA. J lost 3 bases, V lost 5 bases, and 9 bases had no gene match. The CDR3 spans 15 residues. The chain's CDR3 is CASSLNGAGEETQYF. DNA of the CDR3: TGTGCCAGCAGCCTTAATGGTGCGGGGGAAGAGACCCAGTACTTC.

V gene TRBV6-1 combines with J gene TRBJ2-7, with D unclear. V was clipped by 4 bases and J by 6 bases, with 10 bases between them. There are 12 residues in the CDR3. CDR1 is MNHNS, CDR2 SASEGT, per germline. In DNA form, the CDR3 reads TGTGCCAGCAGTGCCAGTCCGATCGAGCAGTACTTC. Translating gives CASSASPIEQYF.

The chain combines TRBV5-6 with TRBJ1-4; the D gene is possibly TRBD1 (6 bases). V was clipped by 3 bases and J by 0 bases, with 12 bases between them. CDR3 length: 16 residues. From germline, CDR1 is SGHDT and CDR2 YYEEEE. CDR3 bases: TGTGCCAGCAGCTCAGGGACATTTGCAACTAATGAAAAACTGTTTTTT. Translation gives CASSSGTFATNEKLFF. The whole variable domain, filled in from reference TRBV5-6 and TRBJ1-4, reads DAGVTQSPTHLIKTRGQQVTLRCSPKSGHDTVSWYQQALGQGPQFIFQYYEEEERQRGNFPDRFSGHQFPNYSSELNVNALLLGDSALYLCASSSGTFATNEKLFFGSGTQLSVL.

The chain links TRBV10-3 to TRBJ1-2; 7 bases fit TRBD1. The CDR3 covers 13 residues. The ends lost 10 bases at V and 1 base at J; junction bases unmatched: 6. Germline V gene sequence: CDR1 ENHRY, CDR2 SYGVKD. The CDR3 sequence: CANRDRVNYGYTF. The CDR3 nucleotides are TGTGCCAACCGGGACAGAGTTAACTATGGCTACACCTTC.

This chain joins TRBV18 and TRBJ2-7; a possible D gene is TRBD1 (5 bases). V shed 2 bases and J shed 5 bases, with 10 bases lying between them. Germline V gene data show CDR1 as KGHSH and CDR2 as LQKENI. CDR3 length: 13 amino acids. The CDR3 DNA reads TGTGCCAGCTCACCAGCGCCAGGGCACGAGCAGTACTTC. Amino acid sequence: CASSPAPGHEQYF.

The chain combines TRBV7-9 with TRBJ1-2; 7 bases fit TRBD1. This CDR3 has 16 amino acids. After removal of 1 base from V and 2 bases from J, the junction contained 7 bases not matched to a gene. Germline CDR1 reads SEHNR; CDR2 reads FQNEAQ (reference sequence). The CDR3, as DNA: TGTGCCAGCAGCTTAGGCCACACAGGGGTAAACTATGGCTACACCTTC. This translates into CASSLGHTGVNYGYTF.

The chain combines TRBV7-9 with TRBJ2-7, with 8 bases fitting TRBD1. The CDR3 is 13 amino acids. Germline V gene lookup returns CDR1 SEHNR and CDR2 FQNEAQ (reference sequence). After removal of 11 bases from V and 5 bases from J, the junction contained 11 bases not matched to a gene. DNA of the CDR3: TGTGCCGCTGAACGGCCAGGGGGCAACGAGCAGTACTTC. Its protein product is CAAERPGGNEQYF.

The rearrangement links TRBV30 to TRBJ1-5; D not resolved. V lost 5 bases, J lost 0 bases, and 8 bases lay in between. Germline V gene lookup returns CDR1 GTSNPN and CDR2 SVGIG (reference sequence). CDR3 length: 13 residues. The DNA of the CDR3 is TGTGCCTGGTCACGAGGTAGCAATCAGCCCCAGCATTTT. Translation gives CAWSRGSNQPQHF.

CDR3 residues: CASSPSNGLSYGYTF. In nucleotides, the CDR3 is TGTGCCAGCAGCCCGTCAAATGGACTGAGCTATGGCTACACCTTC. This chain links TRBV7-9 with TRBJ1-2, with no clear D. Trimming pared 5 bases from V and 4 bases from J, leaving 17 bases between. The CDR3 loop spans 15 amino acids. Per the germline V gene, CDR1 is SEHNR and CDR2 is FQNEAQ (reference sequence).

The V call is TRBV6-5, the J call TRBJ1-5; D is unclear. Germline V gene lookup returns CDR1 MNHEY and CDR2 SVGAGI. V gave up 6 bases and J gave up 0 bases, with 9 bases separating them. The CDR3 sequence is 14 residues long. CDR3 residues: CASRSSYSNQPQHF. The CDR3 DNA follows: TGTGCCAGCAGGTCCTCTTATAGCAATCAGCCCCAGCATTTT.

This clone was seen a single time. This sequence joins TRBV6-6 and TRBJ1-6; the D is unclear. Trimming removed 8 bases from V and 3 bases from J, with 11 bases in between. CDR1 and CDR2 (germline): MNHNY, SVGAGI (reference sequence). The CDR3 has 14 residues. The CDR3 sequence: CASVPGDYNSPLHF. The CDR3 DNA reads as TGTGCCAGCGTTCCCGGGGACTATAATTCACCCCTCCACTTT.

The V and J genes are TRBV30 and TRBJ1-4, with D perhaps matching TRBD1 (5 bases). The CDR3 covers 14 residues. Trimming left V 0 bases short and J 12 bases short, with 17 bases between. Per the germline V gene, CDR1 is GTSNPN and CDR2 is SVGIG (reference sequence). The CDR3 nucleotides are TGTGCCTGGAGTGTACGCCATTCGGAAGGGGAACTGTTTTTT. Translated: CAWSVRHSEGELFF.

The CDR3 nucleotides read TGTGCCAGCAGCTTAGTAGCATTAGCCAAAAACATTCAGTACTTC. This gives the protein CASSLVALAKNIQYF. The genes are TRBV7-2 and TRBJ2-4; D call uncertain. CDR1 and CDR2 from the germline V gene are SGHTA and FQGNSA. V shed 1 base and J shed 0 bases, with 7 bases lying between them. The length of the CDR3 is 15 residues.

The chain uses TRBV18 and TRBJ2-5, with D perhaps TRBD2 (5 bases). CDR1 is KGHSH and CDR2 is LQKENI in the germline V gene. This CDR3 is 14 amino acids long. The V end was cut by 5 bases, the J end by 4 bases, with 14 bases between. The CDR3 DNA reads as TGTGCCAGCTCAACACTCGGACGGGGAGAGACCCAGTACTTC. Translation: CASSTLGRGETQYF.

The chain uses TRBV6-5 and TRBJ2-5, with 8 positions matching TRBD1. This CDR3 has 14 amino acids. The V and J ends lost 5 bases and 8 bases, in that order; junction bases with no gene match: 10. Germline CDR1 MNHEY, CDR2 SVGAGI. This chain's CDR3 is CASSQGTGGSTQYF. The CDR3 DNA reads TGTGCCAGCAGTCAGGGGACAGGTGGATCCACCCAGTACTTC.

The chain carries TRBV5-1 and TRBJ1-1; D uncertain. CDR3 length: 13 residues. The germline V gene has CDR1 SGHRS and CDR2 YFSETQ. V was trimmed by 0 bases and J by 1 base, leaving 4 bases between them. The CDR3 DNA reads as TGCGCCAGCAGCTTGGGTAGGAACACTGAAGCTTTCTTT. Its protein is CASSLGRNTEAFF.

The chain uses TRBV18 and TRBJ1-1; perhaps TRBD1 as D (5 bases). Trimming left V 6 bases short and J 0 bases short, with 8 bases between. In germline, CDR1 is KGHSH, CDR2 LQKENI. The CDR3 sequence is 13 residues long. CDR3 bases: TGTGCCAGCTCGGGGACGGTGAACACTGAAGCTTTCTTT. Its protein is CASSGTVNTEAFF.